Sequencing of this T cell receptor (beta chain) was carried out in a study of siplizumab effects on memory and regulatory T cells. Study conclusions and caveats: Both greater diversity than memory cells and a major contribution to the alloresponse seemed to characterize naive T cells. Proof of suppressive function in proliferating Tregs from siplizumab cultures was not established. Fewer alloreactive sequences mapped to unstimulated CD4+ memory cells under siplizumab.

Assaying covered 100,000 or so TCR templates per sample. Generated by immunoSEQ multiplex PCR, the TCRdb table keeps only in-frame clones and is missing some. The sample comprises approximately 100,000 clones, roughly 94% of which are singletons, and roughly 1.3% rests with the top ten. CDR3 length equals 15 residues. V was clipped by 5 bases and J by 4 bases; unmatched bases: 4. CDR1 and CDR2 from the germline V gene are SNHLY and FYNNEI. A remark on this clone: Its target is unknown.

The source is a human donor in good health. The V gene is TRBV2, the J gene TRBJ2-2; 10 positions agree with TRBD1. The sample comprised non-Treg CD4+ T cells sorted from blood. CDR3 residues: CASSRTGGSTGELFF. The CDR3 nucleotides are TGTGCCAGCAGTCGGACAGGGGGAAGCACCGGGGAGCTGTTTTTT. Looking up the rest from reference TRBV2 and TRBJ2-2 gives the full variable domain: EPEVTQTPSHQVTQMGQEVILRCVPISNHLYFYWYRQILGQKVEFLVSFYNNEISEKSEIFDDQFSVERPDGSNFTLKIRSTKLEDSAMYFCASSRTGGSTGELFFGEGSRLTVL.